These T cell receptor beta chains were read from a single sample in a study of regulatory T cells in long-lasting Graves disease. TCRdb processed the multiplex PCR reads anew with MiXCR; each CDR3 protein has one entry. The table records about 540,000 distinct CDR3 sequences, less than 15% of them present only once. These same records also appear under a second study, on T cells in Graves' hyperthyroidism and ophthalmopathy.

This specimen was peripheral blood mononuclear cells (PBMCs), taken at new diagnosis, from a patient treated with antithyroid drugs. These receptors came from a man aged 30 to 45 with Graves disease. CDR3s include the opening cysteine and the closing phenylalanine or tryptophan. D genes are given only for firm matches.

TRBJ2-7,.,TRBV10-3,CAISEGSRGTYEQYF
TRBJ2-1,TRBD2,TRBV3-1,CASSPLAGGGEQFF
TRBJ2-7,TRBD1,TRBV4-1,CASSQGTGGTYEQYF
TRBJ1-2,.,TRBV9,CASSVAPREANYGYTF
TRBJ2-2,TRBD2,TRBV12-5,CASGLRLAGVAGELFF
TRBJ2-3,TRBD2,TRBV28,CASSSPPRREDSTDTQYF
TRBJ1-6,TRBD1,TRBV7-8,CASSLPGQANSPLHF
TRBJ2-3,.,TRBV11-3,CTSSRGGSTDTQYF
TRBJ2-1,TRBD2,TRBV7-9,CASSPPAGVFDEQFF
TRBJ2-7,.,TRBV6-1,CATREISGEQYF
TRBJ2-7,.,TRBV2,CASKRSYEQYF
TRBJ1-3,.,TRBV20-1,CSATQVFGGNTIYF
TRBJ1-3,.,TRBV29-1,CSVNQGGSTAEGGNTIYF
TRBJ1-5,TRBD1,TRBV6-2/TRBV6-3,CASSQTGNSNQPQHF
TRBJ2-3,TRBD2,TRBV6-1,CASSQRELSTDTQYF
TRBJ2-7,.,TRBV14,CASSLATGNGGNYEQYF
TRBJ2-2,TRBD2,TRBV14,CASSHRLAGAFGELFF
TRBJ2-3,.,TRBV19,CASRKTRASTDTQYF
TRBJ2-3,.,TRBV27,CASRPKRVADTQYF
TRBJ1-6,.,TRBV18,CASSGGSNSPLHF
TRBJ1-4,.,TRBV20-1,CSAPDINEKLFF
TRBJ1-5,.,TRBV12-3/TRBV12-4,CASSLRGLPQHF
TRBJ2-7,TRBD2,TRBV7-9,CAGIAGSGEQYF
TRBJ1-2,TRBD1,TRBV29-1,CSVLQGPVWSGYTF
TRBJ2-1,TRBD1,TRBV6-2/TRBV6-3,CASREQGGQGLNEQFF
TRBJ2-2,TRBD2,TRBV2,CASKGGSGSTGELFF
TRBJ2-1,.,TRBV2,CASCTSREQFF
TRBJ2-3,.,TRBV20-1,CSARAVGRRADTQYF
TRBJ2-3,.,TRBV10-3,CAISEDSTDTQYF
.,.,TRBV19,CASSMIGGRQETQYF
TRBJ2-3,.,TRBV5-1,CATKLGGSSTDTQYF
TRBJ1-5,.,TRBV27,CASSPSRGGRRPQHF
TRBJ2-1,TRBD2,TRBV5-1,CASSGGLAGVYNEQFF
TRBJ1-2,TRBD1,TRBV6-2/TRBV6-3,CASSYGDRYYGYTF
TRBJ2-7,TRBD2,TRBV7-8,CASSQLAGGFYEQYF
TRBJ1-4,TRBD1,TRBV30,CAWAGQGNEKLFF
TRBJ2-7,.,TRBV5-1,CASSLVRGEGYEQYF
TRBJ2-1,TRBD2,TRBV18,CASSLLGLDLKNEQFF
TRBJ2-5,.,TRBV12-5,CASGLVGETQYF